This is a list of T cell receptor beta chains from one sample in a study of T-cell memory formation after mild COVID-19. TCRdb ran MiXCR on the 5' RACE reads and lists one entry per CDR3 protein. The data contain over 45,000 distinct CDR3 sequences, 28% of them singletons. The specimen was PBMCs or a T cell subset sorted from them (not recorded which). These receptors were taken from a man younger than 30 who had mild COVID-19 (a few samples of this study predate the infection). Cell type and time point are not known. Both conserved end residues are part of each CDR3. Each record gives: D gene, clone size, J gene, V gene, CDR3 protein, CDR3 DNA. A D gene is named only where the DNA matches it firmly. Expanded clones get a size class; other rows say once, few or many, or leave the size out.

d_call: -
clone_size: -
j_call: TRBJ1-2
v_call: TRBV6-5
cdr3_aa: CASSYSRSNSIRSGYGYTF
cdr3_nt: TGTGCCAGCAGTTACTCTCGGAGTAACTCCATCCGTTCGGGGTATGGCTACACCTTC

d_call: TRBD2
clone_size: -
j_call: TRBJ2-4
v_call: TRBV11-2
cdr3_aa: CASSSRPSGVKNIQYF
cdr3_nt: TGTGCCAGCAGCTCACGGCCGAGCGGGGTAAAAAACATTCAGTACTTC

d_call: -
clone_size: few
j_call: TRBJ2-4
v_call: TRBV10-3
cdr3_aa: CAVGGADIQYF
cdr3_nt: TGTGCCGTTGGCGGGGCGGACATTCAGTACTTC

d_call: -
clone_size: -
j_call: TRBJ2-7
v_call: TRBV20-1
cdr3_aa: CSASGLNSYEQYF
cdr3_nt: TGCAGTGCTAGCGGACTGAACTCCTACGAGCAGTACTTC

d_call: -
clone_size: -
j_call: TRBJ2-3
v_call: TRBV6-4
cdr3_aa: CASSDSPNLGTDTQYF
cdr3_nt: TGTGCCAGCAGTGACTCTCCAAACTTGGGCACAGATACGCAGTATTTT

d_call: -
clone_size: -
j_call: TRBJ2-5
v_call: TRBV5-4
cdr3_aa: CASSFLTGGETQYF
cdr3_nt: TGTGCCAGCAGCTTCCTGACTGGGGGGGAGACCCAGTACTTC

d_call: -
clone_size: -
j_call: TRBJ2-5
v_call: TRBV7-9
cdr3_aa: CASSLGVQETQYF
cdr3_nt: TGTGCCAGCAGCTTAGGGGTCCAAGAGACCCAGTACTTC

d_call: TRBD1
clone_size: -
j_call: TRBJ2-1
v_call: TRBV12-3/TRBV12-4
cdr3_aa: CASSAGTGYLDEQFF
cdr3_nt: TGTGCCAGCAGTGCAGGGACAGGGTATTTAGATGAGCAGTTCTTC

d_call: TRBD2
clone_size: -
j_call: TRBJ2-7
v_call: TRBV29-1
cdr3_aa: CSVLRTSGGYEQYF
cdr3_nt: TGCAGCGTTCTTAGGACTAGCGGGGGATACGAGCAGTACTTC

d_call: TRBD2
clone_size: few
j_call: TRBJ2-1
v_call: TRBV7-9
cdr3_aa: CASSVSRLASYNEQFF
cdr3_nt: TGTGCCAGCAGCGTTTCCCGACTAGCCTCCTACAATGAGCAGTTCTTC

d_call: TRBD1
clone_size: -
j_call: TRBJ2-1
v_call: TRBV2
cdr3_aa: CASSEVIGQGHNEQFF
cdr3_nt: TGTGCCAGCAGTGAAGTAATAGGACAGGGTCACAATGAGCAGTTCTTC

d_call: -
clone_size: -
j_call: TRBJ1-2
v_call: TRBV12-3/TRBV12-4
cdr3_aa: CASSLVRRGDNNYGYTF
cdr3_nt: TGTGCCAGCAGTTTGGTTCGAAGGGGAGATAATAACTATGGCTACACCTTC

d_call: -
clone_size: -
j_call: TRBJ2-5
v_call: TRBV18
cdr3_aa: CASSPPGETQYF
cdr3_nt: TGTGCCAGCTCACCACCAGGGGAGACCCAGTACTTC

d_call: TRBD1
clone_size: -
j_call: TRBJ1-6
v_call: TRBV4-2
cdr3_aa: CASSQVPGQSSYNSPLHF
cdr3_nt: TGTGCCAGCAGCCAAGTCCCGGGACAGAGCTCCTATAATTCACCCCTCCACTTT

d_call: -
clone_size: few
j_call: TRBJ2-1
v_call: TRBV5-1
cdr3_aa: CASSSGTHNEQFF
cdr3_nt: TGCGCCAGCAGCTCCGGGACTCATAATGAGCAGTTCTTC

d_call: -
clone_size: -
j_call: TRBJ1-1
v_call: TRBV14
cdr3_aa: CASSQDTVTEAFF
cdr3_nt: TGTGCCAGCAGCCAAGATACGGTTACCGAAGCTTTCTTT

d_call: TRBD2
clone_size: -
j_call: TRBJ2-3
v_call: TRBV15
cdr3_aa: CATSRDRRGGTDTQYF
cdr3_nt: TGTGCCACCAGCAGAGATAGGCGGGGGGGCACAGATACGCAGTATTTT